This T cell receptor beta chain comes out of a study of early T cells in non-severe SARS-CoV-2 infection. Across the study: From unsorted whole blood, bulk RNA was sequenced, and the chains remained unpaired.

The V end was cut by 0 bases, the J end by 1 base, with 17 bases between. The CDR3 covers 17 residues. CDR1 and CDR2 from the germline V gene are SGHRS and YFSETQ. Individually, cDNA molecules had unique molecular identifiers attached to them. TCRdb re-analysed the 5' RACE reads in MiXCR, keeping a single row per CDR3 protein. The repertoire holds roughly 50,000 distinct CDR3 sequences, with just over 8% as singletons. This chain connects TRBV5-1 to TRBJ2-7; D possibly corresponds to TRBD2 (6 bases). Material: whole blood. The TCR sequence derives from an adult who was a healthcare worker with PCR-confirmed SARS-CoV-2 infection or an uninfected control (not recorded which). The CDR3, as DNA: TGCGCCAGCAGCTTGGTAGGGACTGGACATTTGTCCTACGAGCAGTACTTC. It codes for CASSLVGTGHLSYEQYF. Together with reference TRBV5-1 and TRBJ2-7, the CDR3 gives the full variable domain: KAGVTQTPRYLIKTRGQQVTLSCSPISGHRSVSWYQQTPGQGLQFLFEYFSETQRNKGNFPGRFSGRQFSNSRSEMNVSTLELGDSALYLCASSLVGTGHLSYEQYFGPGTRLTVT.